What follows describes a single T cell receptor beta chain. The data were obtained in a study of blood T cell repertoires in COVID-19. The germline V gene encodes CDR1 SEHNR and CDR2 FQNEAQ (reference sequence). The CDR3 runs to 13 residues. J gave up 8 bases and V 5 bases, and 8 bases lay outside the gene matches. Clones were sequenced by immunoSEQ multiplex PCR, and TCRdb holds only the in-frame ones, with some missing. The repertoire holds some 180,000 clones, with 80% to 90% as singletons. This chain links TRBV7-9 with TRBJ1-2; 7 positions agree with TRBD1. The receptor comes from a woman aged 80 or older with COVID-19, enrolled during active disease. Sequenced input: peripheral blood. CDR3 protein: CASSTSGQRGYTF. The DNA for the CDR3 is TGTGCCAGCAGCACCTCGGGACAGCGGGGCTACACCTTC. The entire variable domain, with the rest obtained from reference TRBV7-9 and TRBJ1-2, is as follows: DTGVSQNPRHKITKRGQNVTFRCDPISEHNRLYWYRQTLGQGPEFLTYFQNEAQLEKSRLLSDRFSAERPKGSFSTLEIQRTEQGDSAMYLCASSTSGQRGYTFGSGTRLTVV.